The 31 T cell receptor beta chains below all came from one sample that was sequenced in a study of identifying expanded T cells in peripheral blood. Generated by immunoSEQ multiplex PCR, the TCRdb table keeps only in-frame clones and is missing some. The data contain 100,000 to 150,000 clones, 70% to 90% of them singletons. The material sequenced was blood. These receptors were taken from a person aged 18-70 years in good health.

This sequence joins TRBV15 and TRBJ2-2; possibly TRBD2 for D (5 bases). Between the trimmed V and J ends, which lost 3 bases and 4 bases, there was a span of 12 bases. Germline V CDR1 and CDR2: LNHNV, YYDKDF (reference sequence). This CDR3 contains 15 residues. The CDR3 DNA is TGTGCCACCAGCAGGAGGGAATTACGCACCGGGGAGCTGTTTTTT. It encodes CATSRRELRTGELFF.

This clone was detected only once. CDR3 region: CASSEGLRGEDNEQFF. CDR3 nucleotide sequence: TGTGCCAGCAGTGAAGGGTTGCGGGGGGAAGACAATGAGCAGTTCTTC. The chain has TRBV2 and TRBJ2-1; TRBD2 agrees at 8 bases. Germline assignment: CDR1 SNHLY and CDR2 FYNNEI. Unmatched junction bases numbered 7, after V lost 1 base and J lost 5 bases. The CDR3 runs 16 residues.

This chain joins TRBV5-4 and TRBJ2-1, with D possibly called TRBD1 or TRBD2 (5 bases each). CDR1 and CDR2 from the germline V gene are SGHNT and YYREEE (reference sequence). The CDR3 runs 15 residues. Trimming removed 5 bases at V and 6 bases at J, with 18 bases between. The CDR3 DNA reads TGTGCCAGCAGTCGCCGGGACCAGTCTCTCAATGAGCAGTTCTTC. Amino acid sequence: CASSRRDQSLNEQFF.

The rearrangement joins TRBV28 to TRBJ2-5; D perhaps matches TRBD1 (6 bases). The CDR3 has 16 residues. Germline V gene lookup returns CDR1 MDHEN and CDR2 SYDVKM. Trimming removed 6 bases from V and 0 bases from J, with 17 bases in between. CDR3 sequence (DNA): TGTGCCAGCAGCACCACAGGGCCCCCAGACCAAGAGACCCAGTACTTC. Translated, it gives CASSTTGPPDQETQYF.

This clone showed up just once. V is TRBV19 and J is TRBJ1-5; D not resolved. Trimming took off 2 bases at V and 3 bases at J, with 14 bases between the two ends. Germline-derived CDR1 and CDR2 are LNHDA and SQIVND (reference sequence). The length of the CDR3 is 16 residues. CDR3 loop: CASSISARRINQPQHF. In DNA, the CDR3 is TGTGCCAGTAGTATATCCGCCCGGCGGATCAATCAGCCCCAGCATTTT.

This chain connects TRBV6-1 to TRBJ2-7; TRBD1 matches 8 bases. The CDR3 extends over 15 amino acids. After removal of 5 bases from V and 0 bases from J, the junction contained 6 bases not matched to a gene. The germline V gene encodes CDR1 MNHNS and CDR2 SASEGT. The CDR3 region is CASSPGQESSYEQYF. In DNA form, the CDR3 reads TGTGCCAGCAGTCCGGGACAGGAGAGCTCCTACGAGCAGTACTTC.

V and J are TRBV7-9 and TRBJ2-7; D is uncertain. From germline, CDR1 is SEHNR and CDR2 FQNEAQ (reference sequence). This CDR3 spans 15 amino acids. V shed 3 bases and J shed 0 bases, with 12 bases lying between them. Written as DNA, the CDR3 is TGTGCCAGCAGCTTGTCCGGGCTAAGCTCCTACGAGCAGTACTTC. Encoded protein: CASSLSGLSSYEQYF.

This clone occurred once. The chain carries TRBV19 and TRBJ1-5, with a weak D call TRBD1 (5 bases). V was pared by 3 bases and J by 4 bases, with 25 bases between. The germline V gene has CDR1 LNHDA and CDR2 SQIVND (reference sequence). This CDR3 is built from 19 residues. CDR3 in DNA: TGTGCCAGTAGTATCTTTCGCACCCCCGGGGCAGCCAAGAATCAGCCCCAGCATTTT. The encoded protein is CASSIFRTPGAAKNQPQHF.

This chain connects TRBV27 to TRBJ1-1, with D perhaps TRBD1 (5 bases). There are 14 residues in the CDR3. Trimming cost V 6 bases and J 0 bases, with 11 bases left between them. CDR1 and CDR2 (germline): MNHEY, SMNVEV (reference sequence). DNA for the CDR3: TGTGCCAGCAGCTACCTGGGGCTGAACACTGAAGCTTTCTTT. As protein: CASSYLGLNTEAFF.

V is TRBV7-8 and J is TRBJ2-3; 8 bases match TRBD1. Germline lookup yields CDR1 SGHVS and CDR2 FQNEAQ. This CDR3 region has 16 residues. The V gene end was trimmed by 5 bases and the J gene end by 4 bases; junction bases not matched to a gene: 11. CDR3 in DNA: TGTGCCAGCAGCCGACGACCGGGACAGGTAGCAGATACGCAGTATTTT. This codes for CASSRRPGQVADTQYF.

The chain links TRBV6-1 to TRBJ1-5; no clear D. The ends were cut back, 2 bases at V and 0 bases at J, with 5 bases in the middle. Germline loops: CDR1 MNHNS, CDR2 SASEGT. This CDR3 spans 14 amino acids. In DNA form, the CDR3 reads TGTGCCAGCAGTGAATTGTTTAGCAATCAGCCCCAGCATTTT. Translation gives CASSELFSNQPQHF.

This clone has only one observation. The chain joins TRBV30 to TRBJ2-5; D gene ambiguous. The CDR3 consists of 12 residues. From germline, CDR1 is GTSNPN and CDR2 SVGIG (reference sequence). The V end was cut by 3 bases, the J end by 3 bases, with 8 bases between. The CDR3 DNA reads TGTGCCTGGAGCCTGATGGAAGAGACCCAGTACTTC. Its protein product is CAWSLMEETQYF.

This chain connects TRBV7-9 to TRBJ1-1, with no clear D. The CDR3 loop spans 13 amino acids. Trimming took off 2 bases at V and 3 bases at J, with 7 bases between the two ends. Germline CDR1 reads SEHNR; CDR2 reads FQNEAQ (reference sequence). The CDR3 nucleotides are TGTGCCAGCAGCTTACGGGCGGACACTGAAGCTTTCTTT. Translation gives CASSLRADTEAFF.

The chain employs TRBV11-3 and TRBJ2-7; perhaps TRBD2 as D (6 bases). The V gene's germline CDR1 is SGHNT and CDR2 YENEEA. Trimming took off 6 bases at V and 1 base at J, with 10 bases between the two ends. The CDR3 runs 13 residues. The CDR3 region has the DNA TGTGCCAGCAGTGCGGGACCTTCCTACGAGCAGTACTTC. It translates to CASSAGPSYEQYF.

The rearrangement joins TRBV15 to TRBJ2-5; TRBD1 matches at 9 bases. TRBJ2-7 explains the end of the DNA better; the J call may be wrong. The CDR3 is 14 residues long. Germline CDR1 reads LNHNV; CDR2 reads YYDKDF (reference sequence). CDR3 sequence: CATSRYRGPYEQYF. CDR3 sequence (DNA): TGTGCCACCAGCAGATACAGGGGGCCGTACGAGCAGTACTTC.

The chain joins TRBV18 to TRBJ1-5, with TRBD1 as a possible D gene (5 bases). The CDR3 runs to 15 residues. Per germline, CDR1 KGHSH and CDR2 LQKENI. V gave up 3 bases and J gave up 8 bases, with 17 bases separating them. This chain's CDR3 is CASSPNTGSVEPQHF. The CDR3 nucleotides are TGTGCCAGCTCACCGAATACAGGATCGGTGGAGCCCCAGCATTTT.

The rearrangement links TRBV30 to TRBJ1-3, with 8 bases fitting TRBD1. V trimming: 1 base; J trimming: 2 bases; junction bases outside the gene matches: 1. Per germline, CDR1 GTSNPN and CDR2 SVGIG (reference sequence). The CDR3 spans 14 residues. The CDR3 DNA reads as TGTGCCTGGAGTGCAGGGGGCACTGGAAACACCATATATTTT. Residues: CAWSAGGTGNTIYF.

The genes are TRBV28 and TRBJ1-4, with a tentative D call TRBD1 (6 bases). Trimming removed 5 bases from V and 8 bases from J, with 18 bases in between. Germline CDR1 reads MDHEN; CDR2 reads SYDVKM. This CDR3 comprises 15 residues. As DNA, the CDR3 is TGTGCCAGCAGTGTTAGGGACATCTGGTCGGAAAAACTGTTTTTT. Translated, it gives CASSVRDIWSEKLFF.

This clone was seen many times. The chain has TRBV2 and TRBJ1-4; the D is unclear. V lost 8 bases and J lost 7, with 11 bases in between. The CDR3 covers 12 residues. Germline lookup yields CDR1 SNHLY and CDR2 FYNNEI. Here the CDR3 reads CASLSRVEKLFF. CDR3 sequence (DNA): TGTGCCAGCCTGAGCAGAGTTGAAAAACTGTTTTTT.

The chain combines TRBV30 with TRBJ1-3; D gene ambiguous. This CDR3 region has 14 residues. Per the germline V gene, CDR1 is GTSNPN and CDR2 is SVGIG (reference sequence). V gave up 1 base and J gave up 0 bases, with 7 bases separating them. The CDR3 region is CAWSDWASGNTIYF. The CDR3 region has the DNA TGTGCCTGGAGTGATTGGGCCTCTGGAAACACCATATATTTT.

The CDR3 loop reads CASSLGFRGLNEKLFF. The DNA for the CDR3 is TGTGCCAGCAGCTTAGGTTTTCGGGGACTTAATGAAAAACTGTTTTTT. V gene TRBV7-9 combines with J gene TRBJ1-4; maybe TRBD1 (5 bases). Germline CDR1 SEHNR, CDR2 FQNEAQ (reference sequence). V was shortened by 1 base and J by 4 bases, with 13 bases between the two germline ends. The CDR3 is made up of 16 amino acids.

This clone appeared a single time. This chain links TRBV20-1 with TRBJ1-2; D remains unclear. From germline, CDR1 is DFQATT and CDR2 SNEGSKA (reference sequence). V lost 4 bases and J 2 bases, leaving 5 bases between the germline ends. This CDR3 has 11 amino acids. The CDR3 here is CSATWNYGYTF. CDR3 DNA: TGCAGTGCTACCTGGAACTATGGCTACACCTTC.

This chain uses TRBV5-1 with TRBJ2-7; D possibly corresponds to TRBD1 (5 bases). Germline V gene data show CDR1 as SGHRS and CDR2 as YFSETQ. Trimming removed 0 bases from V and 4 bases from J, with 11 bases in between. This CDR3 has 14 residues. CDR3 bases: TGCGCCAGCAGCTTGGTGCAGGGCACGTACGAGCAGTACTTC. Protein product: CASSLVQGTYEQYF.

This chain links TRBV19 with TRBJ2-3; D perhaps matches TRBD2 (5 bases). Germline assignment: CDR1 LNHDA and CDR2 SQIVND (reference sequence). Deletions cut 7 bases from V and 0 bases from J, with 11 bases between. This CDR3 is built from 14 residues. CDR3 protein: CASTFLASTDTQYF. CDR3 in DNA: TGTGCCAGTACCTTCCTAGCTAGCACAGATACGCAGTATTTT.

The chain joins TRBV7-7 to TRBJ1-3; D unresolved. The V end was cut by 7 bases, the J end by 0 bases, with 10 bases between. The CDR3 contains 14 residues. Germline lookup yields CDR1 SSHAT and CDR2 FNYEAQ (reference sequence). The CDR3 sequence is CASIRPSSGNTIYF. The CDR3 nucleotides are TGTGCCAGCATAAGGCCCTCCTCTGGAAACACCATATATTTT.

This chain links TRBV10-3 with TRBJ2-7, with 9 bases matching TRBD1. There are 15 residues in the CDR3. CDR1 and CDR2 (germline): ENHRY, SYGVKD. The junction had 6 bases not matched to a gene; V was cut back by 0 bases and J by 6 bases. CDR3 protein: CAISESLQGAPEQYF. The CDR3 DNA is TGTGCCATCAGTGAGTCTTTACAGGGGGCGCCCGAGCAGTACTTC.

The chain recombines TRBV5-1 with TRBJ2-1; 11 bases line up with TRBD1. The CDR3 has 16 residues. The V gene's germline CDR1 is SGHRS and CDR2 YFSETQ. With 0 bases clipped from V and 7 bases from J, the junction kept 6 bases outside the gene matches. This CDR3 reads CASSLAPGQGVNEQFF. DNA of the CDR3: TGCGCCAGCAGCTTGGCTCCGGGACAGGGGGTAAATGAGCAGTTCTTC.

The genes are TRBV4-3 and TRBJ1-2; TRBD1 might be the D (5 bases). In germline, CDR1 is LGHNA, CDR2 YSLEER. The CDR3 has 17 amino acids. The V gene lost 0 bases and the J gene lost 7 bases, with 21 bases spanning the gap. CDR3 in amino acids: CASSQDYGAGGLRGYTF. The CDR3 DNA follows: TGCGCCAGCAGCCAAGATTACGGTGCCGGGGGACTGCGTGGCTACACCTTC.

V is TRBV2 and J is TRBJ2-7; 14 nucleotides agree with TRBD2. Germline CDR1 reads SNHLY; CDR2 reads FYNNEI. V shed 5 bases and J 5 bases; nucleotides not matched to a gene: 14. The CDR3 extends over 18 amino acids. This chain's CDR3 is CASSIGTSGRFFEDEQYF. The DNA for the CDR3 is TGTGCCAGCAGTATCGGGACTAGCGGGAGATTCTTTGAGGACGAGCAGTACTTC.

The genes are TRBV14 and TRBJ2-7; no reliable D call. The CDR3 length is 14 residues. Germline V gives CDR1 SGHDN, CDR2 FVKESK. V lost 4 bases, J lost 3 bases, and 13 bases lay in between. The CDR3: CASSPTTGFYEQYF. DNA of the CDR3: TGTGCCAGCAGCCCGACGACTGGGTTCTACGAGCAGTACTTC.

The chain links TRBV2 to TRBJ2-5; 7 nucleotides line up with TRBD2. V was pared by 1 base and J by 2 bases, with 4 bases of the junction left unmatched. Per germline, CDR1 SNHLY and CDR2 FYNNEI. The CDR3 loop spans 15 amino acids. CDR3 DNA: TGTGCCAGCAGTGAAGGACTAGCTGGGCAAGAGACCCAGTACTTC. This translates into CASSEGLAGQETQYF.